The present T cell receptor (beta chain) was sequenced within a study of blood T cells in healthy people across ages. The table lists this clonotype with a few counts. Combining a sample-barcoded 5' primer with a J-beta primer mix, a second PCR ran for about 7 to 12 cycles. In TCRdb, the 5' RACE reads were re-called with MiXCR into one record per CDR3 protein. In the table there are approximately 1,000,000 distinct CDR3 sequences, less than 50% of which are singletons. Each sample provided at least 6 micrograms of extracted total RNA. The CDR3 covers 16 residues. Trimming removed 2 bases from V and 5 bases from J; junction bases left unmatched: 3. Germline V gene data show CDR1 as MGHRA and CDR2 as YSYEKL.

The sequence came from a woman aged 55-70 years in good health. The chain recombines TRBV4-1 with TRBJ2-5, with 15 bases matching TRBD2. The sample taken for sequencing was blood. DNA for the CDR3: TGCGCCAGCAGCCAACTAGGACTAGCGGGGGGGGAGACCCAGTACTTC. It yields the protein CASSQLGLAGGETQYF.